This TCR beta chain was captured by sequencing in a study of Tregs in tolerant kidney transplant recipients. General study results and limits: Some patients' samples used different primers over time, so nucleotide sequences weren't comparable.

Thawed PBMCs were FACS-sorted into unstimulated CD4+CD25+CD127- regulatory T cells, CD4+CD25- non-regulatory cells, CD4 and CD8 cells. Thawed PBMCs were rested overnight at 37°C with 200 IU/ml IL-2 before regulatory T cell sorting. V gave up 3 bases and J gave up 7 bases; unmatched junction bases: 11. The CDR3 is made up of 16 amino acids. Germline CDR1 SQVTM, CDR2 ANQGSEA. As concerns this clone: The target antigen is unknown.

Produced via immunoSEQ multiplex PCR; TCRdb's table is partial and in-frame only. In the table there are 75,000 to 80,000 clones, 85% to 95% of which are singletons. The sequence derives from a human donor who received a combined kidney and bone marrow transplant. Source: Tregs from blood, taken before the transplant. The chain employs TRBV29-1 and TRBJ2-2, with 10 bases lining up with TRBD1. CDR3 amino acids: CSVEGPGTGVDGELFF. The CDR3 DNA reads TGCAGCGTTGAGGGACCCGGGACAGGGGTGGACGGGGAGCTGTTTTTT.